The 24 T cell receptor beta chains reported below all come from one sample, sequenced in a study of T-cell reconstitution after alpha-beta-depleted transplantation in children. Preparation of the TCRbeta library was carried out with unique molecular identifiers. TCRdb redid the calling of the PCR reads with MiXCR, one entry per CDR3 protein. The table records some 450,000 distinct CDR3 sequences, around two fifths of them present only once. The specimen was PBMCs, collected before TCRalphabeta/CD19-depleted stem cell transplant. These receptor sequences come from a girl aged 2-9 years with aplastic anemia, due to receive a stem cell transplant.

This clonotype was counted between two and nine times. The rearrangement joins TRBV5-1 to TRBJ2-5; a possible D gene is TRBD1 (5 bases). Germline V lookup: CDR1 SGHRS, CDR2 YFSETQ. V dropped 4 bases and J dropped 1 base, with 14 bases sitting between them. CDR3 length: 15 residues. The CDR3 DNA is TGCGCCAGCAGCCAACAAACGACAGTCCAAGAGACCCAGTACTTC. The encoded protein is CASSQQTTVQETQYF.

This clonotype was observed at least ten times. The chain combines TRBV6-1 with TRBJ1-4, with D unresolved. Germline V lookup: CDR1 MNHNS, CDR2 SASEGT. The CDR3 consists of 13 residues. V lost 6 bases, J lost 4 bases, and 9 bases lay in between. CDR3 DNA: TGTGCCAGCAGGTCTTTACTTAATGAAAAACTGTTTTTT. Translated: CASRSLLNEKLFF.

As regards this clonotype: A much larger clone differs by one base, so this may be a read error. The chain uses TRBV12-3 or TRBV12-4 and TRBJ2-3; no reliable D call. CDR3 length: 14 amino acids. CDR3 in DNA: TGTGACAGCAGCCCATTCGCTAGCACAGATACGCAGTATTTT. This gives the protein CDSSPFASTDTQYF.

This clonotype has only a few counts. V is TRBV9 and J is TRBJ1-6; D is unresolved. V lost 7 bases, J lost 7 bases, and 15 bases lay in between. The germline V gene has CDR1 SGDLS and CDR2 YYNGEE. This CDR3 has 14 amino acids. The CDR3, as DNA: TGTGCCAGCCGCCAAGGACCTAAGAATTCACCCCTCCACTTT. Its protein product is CASRQGPKNSPLHF.

This clonotype was recorded at least ten times. The rearrangement uses TRBV6-1 and TRBJ2-3; the D is unclear. Germline V gene sequence: CDR1 MNHNS, CDR2 SASEGT. The CDR3 has 15 residues. The germline V and J ends were trimmed by 6 bases and 1 base, with 14 bases remaining between them. As DNA, the CDR3 is TGTGCCAGCAGCCCTCTGAGGTCCCGCACAGATACGCAGTATTTT. Translation gives CASSPLRSRTDTQYF.

The J gene is TRBJ1-6, the V gene TRBV12-3 or TRBV12-4; maybe TRBD1 (5 bases). The CDR3 has 15 amino acids. Between the trimmed V and J ends, which lost 6 bases and 8 bases, there was a span of 17 bases. The CDR3 coding sequence is TGTGCCAGCAGCCAGGGAGCGCCGGCCCATTCACCCCTCCACTTT. Translated: CASSQGAPAHSPLHF.

V and J are TRBV28 and TRBJ1-5, with D hard to call. V lost 2 bases, J lost 7 bases, and 15 bases lay in between. Germline loops: CDR1 MDHEN, CDR2 SYDVKM. The CDR3 extends over 15 amino acids. The CDR3 protein is CASSLPLSQRQPQHF. CDR3 sequence (DNA): TGTGCCAGCAGTTTACCTCTCTCACAGAGACAGCCCCAGCATTTT.

This chain links TRBV20-1 with TRBJ2-5, with D possibly matching TRBD2 (5 bases). Germline CDR1 is DFQATT and CDR2 is SNEGSKA (reference sequence). V lost 8 bases to trimming and J lost 5 bases, with 15 bases between them. The CDR3 sequence is 12 residues long. Here the CDR3 DNA reads TGCAGTACGAGCCGCCAGCGGGAGACCCAGTACTTC. Protein sequence: CSTSRQRETQYF.

This clonotype was counted between two and nine times. V usage is TRBV20-1 and J usage is TRBJ2-7; TRBD2 matches at 8 bases. The V gene's germline CDR1 is DFQATT and CDR2 SNEGSKA (reference sequence). Trimming at V came to 5 bases and at J to 7 bases, leaving 13 bases not matched to a gene. This CDR3 is 14 amino acids long. The CDR3, as DNA: TGCAGTGCTCGTCGGGGGGGAGGGCCGCGAGAGCAGTACTTC. It is translated as CSARRGGGPREQYF.

V gene TRBV5-1 combines with J gene TRBJ2-3, with 13 bases aligning to TRBD2. V lost 1 base to trimming and J lost 3 bases; unmatched junction nucleotides: 5. CDR3 length: 17 amino acids. Germline values: CDR1 SGHRS, CDR2 YFSETQ. CDR3 sequence reads: CASSLLGTSGTTDTQYF. The CDR3 DNA reads as TGCGCCAGCAGCTTGCTCGGGACTAGCGGGACTACAGATACGCAGTATTTT. The whole variable domain, remainder taken from reference TRBV5-1 and TRBJ2-3, is KAGVTQTPRYLIKTRGQQVTLSCSPISGHRSVSWYQQTPGQGLQFLFEYFSETQRNKGNFPGRFSGRQFSNSRSEMNVSTLELGDSALYLCASSLLGTSGTTDTQYFGPGTRLTVL.

V and J are TRBV6-6 and TRBJ2-4, with 7 bases lining up with TRBD1. The CDR3 contains 11 residues. Germline CDR1 and CDR2: MNHNY and SVGAGI (reference sequence). The V and J ends lost 5 bases and 16 bases, in that order; junction bases with no gene match: 8. DNA of the CDR3: TGTGCCAGCAGTGCCGGGACAGCGCTCTACTTC. Protein: CASSAGTALYF.

This clonotype was recorded at least ten times. The gene calls are TRBV20-1 and TRBJ2-4, with TRBD1 identical over 7 bases. Germline-derived CDR1 and CDR2 are DFQATT and SNEGSKA (reference sequence). J was trimmed by 8 bases and V by 0 bases; bases with no gene match: 10. This CDR3 has 15 amino acids. The chain's CDR3 is CSARDRRQGSHIQYF. For the CDR3, the DNA is TGCAGTGCTAGAGATAGGAGACAGGGTAGCCACATTCAGTACTTC.

This clonotype was counted ten times or more. The genes are TRBV5-1 and TRBJ2-2, with a weak D call TRBD1 (6 bases). The V end lost 4 bases, the J end lost 4 bases, and 14 bases lay between the germline ends. This CDR3 is 15 amino acids long. Looked up from germline, CDR1 is SGHRS and CDR2 is YFSETQ. This CDR3 reads CASSPGVIGTGELFF. CDR3 DNA sequence: TGCGCCAGCAGCCCAGGGGTCATCGGCACCGGGGAGCTGTTTTTT.

This chain joins TRBV20-1 and TRBJ1-1, with D tentatively TRBD1 (6 bases). V lost 1 base, J lost 0 bases, and 12 bases lay in between. Germline CDR1 and CDR2: DFQATT and SNEGSKA (reference sequence). The CDR3 covers 15 residues. The CDR3 loop is CSARVGGLMNTEAFF. The CDR3 bases are TGCAGTGCTAGAGTAGGGGGTCTCATGAACACTGAAGCTTTCTTT.

This clonotype has only one observation. One junction end disagrees with the germline gene, perhaps due to a read error. The chain joins TRBV3-1 to TRBJ2-3, with D maybe TRBD1 (6 bases). The CDR3 is made up of 16 amino acids. Germline values: CDR1 LGHDT, CDR2 YNNKEL (reference sequence). The CDR3 nucleotides are TGTGCCAGCAGCCAAGATCCGGCTAGGGGGAGAGATACGCCGTATTTT. Translation: CASSQDPARGRDTPYF.

The chain joins TRBV6-5 to TRBJ2-5; 7 nucleotides align to TRBD1. V lost 4 bases and J lost 0; bases outside the gene matches: 5. CDR3 size: 15 residues. Germline CDR1 MNHEY, CDR2 SVGAGI. CDR3 bases: TGTGCCAGCAGTTCGGGACAGCCGTACCAAGAGACCCAGTACTTC. Residues: CASSSGQPYQETQYF.

CDR3 in DNA: TGTGCCAGCAGTGCTTCAAGGGAGCAGTACTTC. Translation gives CASSASREQYF. V gene TRBV25-1 combines with J gene TRBJ2-7; D ambiguous. This CDR3 has 11 amino acids. The ends were cut back, 4 bases at V and 7 bases at J, with 8 bases in the middle. Germline V gene data show CDR1 as MGHDK and CDR2 as SYGVNS.

The sample holds many counts of this clonotype. The chain uses TRBV6-6 and TRBJ1-1; D may be TRBD1 (6 bases). Per germline, CDR1 MNHNY and CDR2 SVGAGI (reference sequence). This CDR3 contains 13 residues. Trimming removed 7 bases from V and 6 bases from J, with 15 bases in between. Here the CDR3 DNA reads TGTGCCAGCACCACAAGGGGGGGCGCTGAAGCTTTCTTT. Its translation: CASTTRGGAEAFF.

This clonotype came up a few times. The J gene is TRBJ2-1, the V gene TRBV6-2 or TRBV6-3; 9 bases fit TRBD2. Trimming cost V 0 bases and J 3 bases; bases outside gene matches: 3. The germline CDR1 and CDR2 sequences are MNHEY and SVGEGT. This CDR3 region has 16 residues. As DNA, the CDR3 is TGTGCCAGCAGTTACTCGGCGACTAGCGGCTACAATGAGCAGTTCTTC. It encodes CASSYSATSGYNEQFF.

This sequence joins TRBV28 and TRBJ2-4; possibly TRBD1 for D (6 bases). Germline V gene sequence: CDR1 MDHEN, CDR2 SYDVKM. This CDR3 contains 16 residues. Trimming left V 5 bases short and J 1 base short, with 15 bases between. The CDR3: CASSRGGFEAKNIQYF. For the CDR3, the DNA is TGTGCCAGCAGTCGAGGGGGATTCGAGGCCAAAAACATTCAGTACTTC.

This clonotype was seen many times. V is TRBV6-5 and J is TRBJ2-1; 10 bases agree with TRBD1. This CDR3 region has 16 residues. The germline V gene has CDR1 MNHEY and CDR2 SVGAGI. V lost 0 bases and J lost 6; bases outside the gene matches: 5. The CDR3 is CASSYSGTGVSNEQFF. The CDR3 coding sequence is TGTGCCAGCAGTTACTCGGGGACAGGGGTCTCCAATGAGCAGTTCTTC.

This clonotype has more than one count but fewer than ten. Sequence at one end of the junction differs from germline and may be a read error. CDR3 residues: CASREGGSDGYTF. The DNA for the CDR3 is TGTGCCAGCAGGGAAGGGGGGTCAGATGGCTACACCTTC. V is TRBV6-1 and J is TRBJ1-2, with D possibly TRBD1 on 6 matching bases. The CDR3 spans 13 residues. Germline CDR1 is MNHNS and CDR2 is SASEGT.

In this sample, this clonotype turned up a few times. The gene calls are TRBV5-1 and TRBJ2-2; no firm D call. The CDR3 has 14 amino acids. Per the germline V gene, CDR1 is SGHRS and CDR2 is YFSETQ. Trimming left V 0 bases short and J 3 bases short, with 6 bases between. DNA for the CDR3: TGCGCCAGCAGCTTGGACCCACACACCGGGGAGCTGTTTTTT. Its protein is CASSLDPHTGELFF.

This clonotype was seen a few times. The chain links TRBV20-1 to TRBJ1-6; TRBD1 matches 8 bases. The CDR3 sequence is 14 residues long. CDR1 is DFQATT and CDR2 is SNEGSKA in the germline V gene (reference sequence). Trimming cost V 5 bases and J 3 bases; bases outside gene matches: 3. The CDR3 protein is CSASDRGYNSPLHF. CDR3 nucleotides: TGCAGTGCTTCAGACAGGGGCTATAATTCACCCCTCCACTTT.